Each of the 7 T cell receptor beta chains below was sequenced from the same sample in a study of CD8 T cells in ankylosing spondylitis. TCRdb re-derived calls from the 5' RACE reads in MiXCR, one entry per CDR3 protein. The table lists around 35,000 distinct CDR3 sequences, approximately 9.9% of them singletons. Sequenced material: synovial fluid, either unsorted or a sorted T cell fraction (not recorded which). These receptors all come from a male donor with ankylosing spondylitis.

The rearrangement joins TRBV28 to TRBJ2-7; perhaps TRBD1 as D (8 bases). Germline values: CDR1 MDHEN, CDR2 SYDVKM. The V gene lost 6 bases and the J gene lost 2 bases, with 11 bases spanning the gap. This CDR3 spans 13 amino acids. The CDR3 region is CASRQGGAYEQYF. CDR3 DNA sequence: TGTGCCAGCAGACAGGGGGGGGCCTACGAGCAGTACTTC.

The table lists this clonotype with many counts. The chain joins TRBV27 to TRBJ1-1; no clear D gene. The V end lost 7 bases, the J end lost 0 bases, and 15 bases lay between the germline ends. In germline, CDR1 is MNHEY, CDR2 SMNVEV (reference sequence). This CDR3 is built from 15 residues. This CDR3 reads CASILRVDMNTEAFF. As DNA, the CDR3 is TGTGCCAGCATCTTGAGGGTCGACATGAACACTGAAGCTTTCTTT.

In its sample, this clonotype was seen a few times. V usage is TRBV13 and J usage is TRBJ2-3; 7 nucleotides match TRBD2. The CDR3 covers 15 residues. The germline CDR1 and CDR2 sequences are PRHDT and FYEKMQ (reference sequence). V trimming: 5 bases; J trimming: 0 bases; junction bases outside the gene matches: 5. The CDR3 region is CASSLASGSTDTQYF. Here the CDR3 DNA reads TGTGCCAGCAGCCTCGCTAGCGGTAGCACAGATACGCAGTATTTT. The complete variable domain, with remaining parts taken from reference TRBV13 and TRBJ2-3, reads AAGVIQSPRHLIKEKRETATLKCYPIPRHDTVYWYQQGPGQDPQFLISFYEKMQSDKGSIPDRFSAQQFSDYHSELNMSSLELGDSALYFCASSLASGSTDTQYFGPGTRLTVL.

This clonotype was observed a handful of times. The V call is TRBV7-2, the J call TRBJ2-1; D not certain. The CDR3 sequence is 13 residues long. Trimming took off 2 bases at V and 15 bases at J, with 17 bases between the two ends. CDR1 and CDR2 (germline): SGHTA, FQGNSA. The DNA for the CDR3 is TGTGCCAGCAGCTTAAATTTCCGTTTCCCTCGGTTCTTC. Its translation: CASSLNFRFPRFF.

This clonotype has a count of ten or more. The CDR3 loop reads CASSSTMIRVDYGYTF. Here the CDR3 DNA reads TGTGCCAGCAGCAGTACCATGATCAGGGTTGACTATGGCTACACCTTC. The rearrangement links TRBV7-9 to TRBJ1-2, with D perhaps matching TRBD1 (5 bases). Trimming took off 5 bases at V and 3 bases at J, with 19 bases between the two ends. Per the germline V gene, CDR1 is SEHNR and CDR2 is FQNEAQ (reference sequence). CDR3 length equals 16 residues. Looking up the rest from reference TRBV7-9 and TRBJ1-2 gives the full variable domain: DTGVSQNPRHKITKRGQNVTFRCDPISEHNRLYWYRQTLGQGPEFLTYFQNEAQLEKSRLLSDRFSAERPKGSFSTLEIQRTEQGDSAMYLCASSSTMIRVDYGYTFGSGTRLTVV.

This clonotype was found many times. The chain links TRBV7-2 to TRBJ2-2, with TRBD2 matching over 8 bases. Germline CDR1 SGHTA, CDR2 FQGNSA. V was clipped by 3 bases and J by 4 bases; unmatched bases: 1. The CDR3 has 14 amino acids. The CDR3 loop reads CASSLGLVTGELFF. CDR3 nucleotides: TGTGCCAGCAGCTTGGGACTAGTCACCGGGGAGCTGTTTTTT.

The table lists this clonotype with many counts. This chain connects TRBV20-1 to TRBJ2-7; D gene uncertain. Germline CDR1 is DFQATT and CDR2 is SNEGSKA (reference sequence). The CDR3 covers 13 residues. V was shortened by 0 bases and J by 3 bases, with 9 bases between the two germline ends. In DNA form, the CDR3 reads TGCAGTGCTAGAGATCCGAGTTTCTACGAGCAGTACTTC. Translated, it gives CSARDPSFYEQYF.